Shown below are 11 T cell receptor beta chains from a single sample sequenced in a study of OX40 agonist ivuxolimab in advanced cancers. Libraries were prepared by immunoSEQ multiplex PCR; TCRdb keeps only in-frame clonotypes and omits some of them. The data show about 33,000 clones, roughly 82% seen once. Sample: CD4+ or CD8+ T cells sorted from blood, taken in a trial of the OX40 agonist ivuxolimab. These receptors all come from an adult with an advanced solid tumor such as melanoma, head and neck, liver or kidney cancer.

The chain couples TRBV6-1 to TRBJ2-5, with 11 bases aligning to TRBD2. The CDR3 has 15 residues. V shed 3 bases, J shed 5 bases, and the junction held 5 bases outside the gene matches. Germline CDR1 reads MNHNS; CDR2 reads SASEGT. Here the CDR3 reads CASSETSGDAETQYF. The CDR3 nucleotides read TGTGCCAGCAGTGAGACTAGCGGGGATGCTGAGACCCAGTACTTC.

This rearrangement joins TRBV19 to TRBJ2-1, with 8 nucleotides matching TRBD2. The CDR3 runs to 17 residues. With V trimmed by 0 bases and J by 0 bases, 4 bases remained unmatched. The germline V gene has CDR1 LNHDA and CDR2 SQIVND (reference sequence). The CDR3 DNA reads TGTGCCAGTAGTATAGAAAGAAGCGGGAGCTCCTACAATGAGCAGTTCTTC. It encodes CASSIERSGSSYNEQFF.

The sample holds one count of this clone. The rearrangement uses TRBV7-8 and TRBJ2-1; TRBD2 matches 7 bases. The CDR3 consists of 13 residues. Losses at the gene ends were 5 bases for V and 7 bases for J; bases not matched to a gene: 5. CDR1 is SGHVS and CDR2 is FQNEAQ in the germline V gene. CDR3 region: CASSPGGENEQFF. The CDR3 coding sequence is TGTGCCAGCAGCCCGGGGGGTGAGAATGAGCAGTTCTTC. Using reference TRBV7-8 and TRBJ2-1 for the parts outside the CDR3, the full variable domain is GAGVSQSPRYKVAKRGQDVALRCDPISGHVSLFWYQQALGQGPEFLTYFQNEAQLDKSGLPSDRFFAERPEGSVSTLKIQRTQQEDSAVYLCASSPGGENEQFFGPGTRLTVL.

The J gene is TRBJ2-5, the V gene TRBV15, with a weak D call TRBD2 (7 bases). The V end lost 0 bases, the J end lost 1 base, and 9 bases lay between the germline ends. The CDR3 is made up of 15 amino acids. Germline loops: CDR1 LNHNV, CDR2 YYDKDF (reference sequence). Here the CDR3 DNA reads TGTGCCACCAGCAGAGAGGGGGGGCCCCAAGAGACCCAGTACTTC. This codes for CATSREGGPQETQYF.

The chain carries TRBV27 and TRBJ2-7, with a weak D call TRBD1 (5 bases). V was trimmed by 5 bases and J by 0 bases, leaving 14 bases between them. There are 15 residues in the CDR3. CDR1 and CDR2 (germline): MNHEY, SMNVEV (reference sequence). The CDR3 sequence is CASSATATLSYEQYF. The CDR3 nucleotides read TGTGCCAGCAGTGCGACAGCCACCCTCTCCTACGAGCAGTACTTC.

This chain connects TRBV30 to TRBJ2-1; 11 bases are a match to TRBD2. The CDR3 extends over 14 amino acids. V shed 1 base and J 5 bases; nucleotides not matched to a gene: 1. The germline V gene has CDR1 GTSNPN and CDR2 SVGIG (reference sequence). The CDR3 DNA is TGTGCCTGGAGTGCGGGACTAGCGGACAATGAGCAGTTCTTC. This sequence encodes CAWSAGLADNEQFF.

The V gene is TRBV27, the J gene TRBJ2-5; 11 bases agree with TRBD1. J lost 6 bases, V lost 5 bases, and 5 bases had no gene match. This CDR3 is built from 14 residues. Germline V lookup: CDR1 MNHEY, CDR2 SMNVEV (reference sequence). Here the CDR3 DNA reads TGTGCCAGCAGTCAGGGGACAGGGGGAAAGACCCAGTACTTC. Protein sequence: CASSQGTGGKTQYF.

The sample holds one count of this clone. The chain carries TRBV30 and TRBJ1-2, with D possibly matching TRBD1 (6 bases). The CDR3 contains 15 residues. The V gene lost 5 bases and the J gene lost 0 bases, with 16 bases spanning the gap. CDR1 is GTSNPN, CDR2 SVGIG, per germline (reference sequence). CDR3 bases: TGTGCCTGGGCACCCGGGGACACTGCTAACTATGGCTACACCTTC. Translated: CAWAPGDTANYGYTF.

Worth noting for this clone: Within the sample, other DNA sequences also encode this same CDR3. This rearrangement joins TRBV5-6 to TRBJ2-7; possibly TRBD1 for D (6 bases). The CDR3 has 12 residues. CDR1 SGHDT and CDR2 YYEEEE come from the germline V gene. Trimming left V 2 bases short and J 3 bases short, with 6 bases between. The CDR3: CASSLGGYEQYF. In DNA, the CDR3 is TGTGCCAGCAGCTTAGGGGGCTACGAGCAGTACTTC.

The chain has TRBV27 and TRBJ1-1; D not resolved. This CDR3 spans 12 amino acids. V was shortened by 7 bases and J by 10 bases, with 16 bases between the two germline ends. Per the germline V gene, CDR1 is MNHEY and CDR2 is SMNVEV (reference sequence). The CDR3 nucleotides read TGTGCCAGCAATCTTCACCCGCCCCCAGCTTTCTTT. Its protein is CASNLHPPPAFF.

This clone is medium-sized (0.01 to 0.1%) in the sample. The J gene is TRBJ2-2, the V gene TRBV5-1; D tentatively reads TRBD1 or TRBD2 (5 bases each). Trimming removed 6 bases at V and 1 base at J, with 16 bases between. The length of the CDR3 is 16 residues. Germline V gives CDR1 SGHRS, CDR2 YFSETQ. CDR3 DNA: TGCGCCAGCATAGGGGACCCCGGGGTGAACACCGGGGAGCTGTTTTTT. Amino acids: CASIGDPGVNTGELFF.